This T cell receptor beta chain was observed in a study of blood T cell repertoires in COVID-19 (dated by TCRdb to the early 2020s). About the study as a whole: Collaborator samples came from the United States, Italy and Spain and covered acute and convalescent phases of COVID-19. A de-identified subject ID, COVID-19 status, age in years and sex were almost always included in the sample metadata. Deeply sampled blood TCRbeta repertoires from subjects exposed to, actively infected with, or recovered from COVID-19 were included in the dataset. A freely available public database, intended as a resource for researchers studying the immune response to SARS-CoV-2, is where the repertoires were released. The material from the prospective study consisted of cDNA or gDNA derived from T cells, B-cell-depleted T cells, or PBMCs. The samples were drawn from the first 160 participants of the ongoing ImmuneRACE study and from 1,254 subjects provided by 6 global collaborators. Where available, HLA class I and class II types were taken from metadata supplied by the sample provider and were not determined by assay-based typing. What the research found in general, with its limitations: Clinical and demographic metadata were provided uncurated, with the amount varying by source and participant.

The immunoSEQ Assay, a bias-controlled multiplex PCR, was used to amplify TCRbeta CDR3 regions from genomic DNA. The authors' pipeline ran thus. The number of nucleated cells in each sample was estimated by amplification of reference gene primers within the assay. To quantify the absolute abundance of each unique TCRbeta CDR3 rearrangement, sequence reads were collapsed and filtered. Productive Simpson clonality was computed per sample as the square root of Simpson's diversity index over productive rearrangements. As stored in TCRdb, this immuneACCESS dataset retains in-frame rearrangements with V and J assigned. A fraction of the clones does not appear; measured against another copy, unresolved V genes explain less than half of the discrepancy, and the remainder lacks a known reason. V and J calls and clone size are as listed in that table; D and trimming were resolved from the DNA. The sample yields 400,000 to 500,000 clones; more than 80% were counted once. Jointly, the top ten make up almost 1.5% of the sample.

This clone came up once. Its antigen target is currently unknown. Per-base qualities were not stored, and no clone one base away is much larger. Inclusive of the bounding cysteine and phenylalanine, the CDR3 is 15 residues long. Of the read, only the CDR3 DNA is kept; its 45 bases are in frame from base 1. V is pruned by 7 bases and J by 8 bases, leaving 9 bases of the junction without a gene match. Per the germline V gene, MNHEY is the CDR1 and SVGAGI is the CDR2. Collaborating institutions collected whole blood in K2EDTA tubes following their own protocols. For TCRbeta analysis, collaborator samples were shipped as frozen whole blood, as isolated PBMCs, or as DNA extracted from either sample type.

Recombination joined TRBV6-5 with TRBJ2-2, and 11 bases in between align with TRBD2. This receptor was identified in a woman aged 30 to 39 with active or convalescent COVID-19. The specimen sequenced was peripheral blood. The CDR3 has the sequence CASNPGTSGKGELFF. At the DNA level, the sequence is TGTGCCAGCAACCCGGGGACTAGCGGAAAGGGGGAGCTGTTTTTT.